These T cell receptor beta chains were read from a single sample in a study of T-cell reconstitution after alpha-beta-depleted transplantation in children. TCRdb re-called the PCR reads through MiXCR, storing one row per CDR3 protein. The table includes 350,000 to 500,000 distinct CDR3 sequences, approximately 41% detected once. Sequencing used PBMCs, obtained before TCRalphabeta/CD19-depleted stem cell transplant. These receptors all stem from a girl aged 2 to 9 with aplastic anemia, due to receive a stem cell transplant. CDR3s include the opening cysteine and the closing phenylalanine or tryptophan. Fields, in order: D gene, V gene, clone size, J gene, CDR3 protein, CDR3 DNA. D genes are given only for firm matches. Clone size is not always given. Where it is, it says once, few, many or a class for expanded clones.

>NA|TRBV4-1|NA|TRBJ2-1
CASSQDVRGEQFF
TGCGCCAGCAGCCAAGATGTTCGGGGAGAGCAGTTCTTC
>NA|TRBV5-4|few|TRBJ2-1
CASSLSRFESEQFF
TGTGCCAGCAGCTTGAGCCGTTTCGAGAGCGAGCAGTTCTTC
>NA|TRBV15|NA|TRBJ2-3
CATSSGPSTDTQYF
TGTGCCACCAGTTCAGGGCCTAGCACAGATACGCAGTATTTT
>TRBD2|TRBV20-1|few|TRBJ2-3
CSARPRGSSNTQYF
TGCAGTGCTAGACCCCGCGGGAGCTCGAATACGCAGTATTTT
>NA|TRBV6-6|NA|TRBJ2-7
CASSYSKEGPHF
TGTGCCAGCAGTTACTCGAAGGAGGGACCCCACTTC
>NA|TRBV18|NA|TRBJ2-1
CASSASRSNEQFF
TGTGCCAGCTCCGCGAGCAGGTCTAATGAGCAGTTCTTC
>NA|TRBV2|NA|TRBJ2-1
CASSELVSDEQFF
TGTGCCAGCAGTGAACTAGTTAGCGATGAGCAGTTCTTC
>NA|TRBV14|NA|TRBJ2-6
CASSLQWRANVLTF
TGTGCCAGCAGCCTTCAATGGAGGGCCAACGTCCTGACTTTC
>NA|TRBV2|many|TRBJ2-1
CASSISGEQFF
TGTGCCAGCAGCATCTCGGGTGAGCAGTTCTTC
>TRBD2|TRBV3-1|many|TRBJ2-7
CASSLRRLAGGYEQYF
TGTGCCAGCAGCCTACGACGGCTAGCGGGAGGGTACGAGCAGTACTTC
>TRBD2|TRBV5-6|once|TRBJ2-5
CASSSYSGAGRETQYF
TGTGCCAGCAGCAGTTATAGCGGGGCGGGTCGTGAGACCCAGTACTTC
>NA|TRBV28|many|TRBJ1-1
CASTLGGTEAFF
TGTGCCAGCACCCTGGGGGGGACTGAAGCTTTCTTT
>NA|TRBV5-1|NA|TRBJ2-3
CASTPPAKTSGASTDTQYF
TGCGCCAGCACCCCACCGGCGAAGACGAGCGGTGCTAGCACAGATACGCAGTATTTT
>NA|TRBV12-3/TRBV12-4|NA|TRBJ2-7
CASSPAPESYEQYF
TGTGCCAGCAGTCCCGCACCCGAATCCTACGAGCAGTACTTC
>NA|TRBV5-1|NA|TRBJ2-3
CASSLRAGATDTQYF
TGCGCCAGCAGCTTGAGGGCAGGAGCCACAGATACGCAGTATTTT
>NA|TRBV15|few|TRBJ1-5
CATSSELTGDQPQHF
TGTGCCACCAGCAGCGAACTGACAGGAGATCAGCCCCAGCATTTT
>TRBD2|TRBV13|NA|TRBJ2-1
CASSPGTSGWYDEQFF
TGTGCCAGCAGCCCCGGGACTAGCGGGTGGTACGATGAGCAGTTCTTC
>NA|TRBV6-5|NA|TRBJ2-4
CASSYSTESGAKNIQYF
TGTGCCAGCAGTTACTCGACAGAGTCAGGGGCTAAAAACATTCAGTACTTC
>NA|TRBV3-1|many|TRBJ2-1
CASSQLTGVLEQFF
TGTGCCAGCAGCCAACTCACCGGGGTCCTTGAGCAGTTCTTC
>NA|TRBV18|few|TRBJ1-5
CASSPQVGDPSNQPQHF
TGTGCCAGCTCACCTCAGGTTGGGGATCCTAGCAATCAGCCCCAGCATTTT
>TRBD2|TRBV20-1|NA|TRBJ2-2
CSAGGGRVTGELFF
TGCAGTGCTGGGGGCGGGAGGGTCACCGGGGAGCTGTTTTTT
>NA|TRBV7-8|NA|TRBJ1-4
CASSLFGGGEKLFF
TGTGCCAGCAGCTTATTCGGGGGAGGGGAAAAACTGTTTTTT
>TRBD2|TRBV20-1|NA|TRBJ2-1
CSATRLAFGNEQFF
TGCAGTGCTACCAGACTAGCATTTGGCAATGAGCAGTTCTTC
>NA|TRBV7-6|NA|TRBJ2-2
CASSLVGGERAGELFF
TGTGCCAGCAGCTTAGTAGGAGGGGAGAGAGCCGGGGAGCTGTTTTTT
>TRBD1|TRBV6-1|NA|TRBJ1-6
CATDRGGLNNSPLHF
TGTGCCACCGACAGAGGGGGCCTTAATAATTCACCCCTCCACTTT
>NA|TRBV20-1|NA|TRBJ2-2
CSAVRDLTGELFF
TGCAGTGCTGTGCGGGACTTAACCGGGGAGCTGTTTTTT
>NA|TRBV11-2|NA|TRBJ2-3
CASSPTRHTDTQYF
TGTGCCAGCAGCCCGACGCGGCACACAGATACGCAGTATTTT
>NA|TRBV5-5|NA|TRBJ2-5
CASSLEVVQETQYF
TGTGCCAGCAGCTTGGAGGTAGTTCAAGAGACCCAGTACTTC
>TRBD2|TRBV5-1|NA|TRBJ2-7
CASSLGTSGSVGHEQYF
TGCGCCAGCAGCTTGGGGACTAGCGGGAGCGTGGGCCACGAGCAGTACTTC
>TRBD2|TRBV28|NA|TRBJ2-3
CASSSPRTSRDTQYF
TGTGCCAGCAGTTCCCCGAGGACTAGCAGAGATACGCAGTATTTT
>NA|TRBV6-5|NA|TRBJ1-2
CASSYSTTAADGYTF
TGTGCCAGCAGTTACTCGACGACAGCCGCAGATGGCTACACCTTC
>NA|TRBV6-2/TRBV6-3|NA|TRBJ1-1
CASTSASWRRNTEAFF
TGTGCCAGCACCTCTGCGTCTTGGCGGCGGAACACTGAAGCTTTCTTT
>NA|TRBV10-1|NA|TRBJ2-3
CASSDGLGNTQYF
TGCGCCAGCAGTGACGGACTGGGAAATACGCAGTATTTT
>NA|TRBV7-2|NA|TRBJ2-3
CASSYGAPDTQYF
TGTGCCAGCAGCTACGGGGCACCTGATACGCAGTATTTT
>TRBD1|TRBV7-9|NA|TRBJ2-5
CASSFLQGGRQETQYF
TGTGCCAGCAGCTTCCTACAGGGGGGAAGACAAGAGACCCAGTACTTC
>NA|TRBV6-5|many|TRBJ2-7
CASSYSRGGEQYF
TGTGCCAGCAGTTACTCGAGAGGGGGCGAGCAGTACTTC
>NA|TRBV7-9|many|TRBJ2-7
CASSPRRGGYEQYF
TGTGCCAGCAGCCCTCGGAGAGGGGGGTACGAGCAGTACTTC
>NA|TRBV30|NA|TRBJ1-5
CAWSPAPITNQPQHF
TGTGCCTGGAGCCCCGCACCTATTACCAATCAGCCCCAGCATTTT
>NA|TRBV6-1|NA|TRBJ2-3
CASRPYASTDTQYF
TGTGCCAGCCGCCCATATGCGAGCACAGATACGCAGTATTTT
>NA|TRBV6-1|NA|TRBJ2-5
CASSLGVAERYQETQYF
TGTGCCAGCAGTCTAGGGGTAGCGGAGAGGTATCAAGAGACCCAGTACTTC
>NA|TRBV10-3|NA|TRBJ1-5
CAISEGQQNQPQHF
TGTGCCATCAGTGAAGGACAGCAGAATCAGCCCCAGCATTTT
>NA|TRBV4-2|NA|TRBJ2-2
CASQPMGVGGELFF
TGTGCCAGCCAGCCGATGGGTGTCGGCGGGGAGCTGTTTTTT
>NA|TRBV20-1|NA|TRBJ1-5
CSAREGGWDQPQHF
TGCAGTGCTAGAGAGGGGGGTTGGGATCAGCCCCAGCATTTT
>TRBD1|TRBV5-5|NA|TRBJ2-3
CASSLDRGSHTDTQYF
TGTGCCAGCAGCTTGGACAGGGGAAGTCACACAGATACGCAGTATTTT
>NA|TRBV20-1|NA|TRBJ1-1
CSAIRPTEAFF
TGCAGTGCCATTCGGCCGACTGAAGCTTTCTTT
>NA|TRBV10-2|few|TRBJ1-5
CASRNREPGQPQHF
TGCGCCAGCAGAAACAGGGAGCCAGGCCAGCCCCAGCATTTT
>NA|TRBV7-9|many|TRBJ1-5
CASSLGGYSNQPQHF
TGTGCCAGCAGCTTAGGCGGGTATAGCAATCAGCCCCAGCATTTT
>TRBD2|TRBV20-1|NA|TRBJ2-3
CSATPGGRGDTQYF
TGCAGTGCTACACCGGGGGGGCGAGGAGATACGCAGTATTTT
>TRBD1|TRBV29-1|NA|TRBJ1-1
CSVASGGGTEAFF
TGCAGCGTTGCGTCAGGGGGTGGAACTGAAGCTTTCTTT
>TRBD1|TRBV20-1|NA|TRBJ2-3
CSAPSLGQATDTQYF
TGCAGTGCCCCCTCGTTGGGACAGGCCACAGATACGCAGTATTTT
>TRBD2|TRBV27|NA|TRBJ2-7
CASSPPPRSGGFRHEQYF
TGTGCCAGCAGTCCCCCCCCAAGGTCGGGGGGTTTCAGACACGAGCAGTACTTC
>NA|TRBV20-1|NA|TRBJ2-1
CSARHATDYNEQFF
TGCAGTGCGCGTCATGCAACAGACTACAATGAGCAGTTCTTC
>TRBD1|TRBV18|NA|TRBJ1-1
CASSPGQGSEAFF
TGTGCCAGCTCACCGGGACAGGGAAGTGAAGCTTTCTTT
>NA|TRBV5-1|NA|TRBJ2-7
CADLTPTNVIQNYEQYF
TGCGCCGACCTGACACCAACCAACGTAATTCAGAACTACGAGCAGTACTTC
>TRBD1|TRBV27|NA|TRBJ1-1
CASSLRDRANTEAFF
TGTGCCAGCAGTTTACGGGACAGGGCGAACACTGAAGCTTTCTTT
>NA|TRBV6-2/TRBV6-3|few|TRBJ2-1
CASSPGRSYNEQFF
TGTGCCAGCAGTCCGGGGCGGTCCTACAATGAGCAGTTCTTC
>NA|TRBV10-3|NA|TRBJ2-7
CAISETQGLEQYF
TGTGCCATCAGTGAGACGCAGGGGCTCGAGCAGTACTTC
>NA|TRBV5-1|many|TRBJ1-1
CASSPHVEGTEAFF
TGCGCCAGCAGCCCCCACGTCGAGGGCACTGAAGCTTTCTTT
>NA|TRBV6-5|NA|TRBJ2-5
CASSYSIGRQETQYF
TGTGCCAGCAGTTACTCGATTGGGCGGCAAGAGACCCAGTACTTC
>TRBD2|TRBV5-1|few|TRBJ2-1
CASSPDRSGSGNEQFF
TGCGCCAGCAGCCCCGACCGTAGCGGGAGTGGCAATGAGCAGTTCTTC